Below, 16 T cell receptor beta chains from the same sample are listed, as sequenced in a study of blood T cells in healthy people across ages. Alongside a J-beta primer mix, a sample-barcoded 5' primer served in a second PCR lasting about 7 to 12 cycles. MiXCR, run by TCRdb on the 5' RACE reads, gives a single entry per CDR3 protein. The sample yields 650,000 to 800,000 distinct CDR3 sequences, more than 45% seen once. The source material was blood. The receptors come from a woman of 80 years or more in good health.

Comments on this clonotype: A much larger clone sits a single nucleotide away, making a read error possible. The chain has TRBV3-1 and TRBJ2-5, with a tentative D call TRBD1 (5 bases). The CDR3 consists of 15 residues. V was shortened by 4 bases and J by 4 bases, with 16 bases between the two germline ends. Germline V CDR1 and CDR2: LGHDT, YNNKEL (reference sequence). The CDR3 sequence is CASSPTPAGPETQYF. The CDR3 nucleotides are TGTGCCAGCAGCCCAACTCCCGCAGGGCCAGAGACCCAGTACTTC.

CDR3 residues: CASSFSLWGLDEQYF. CDR3 in DNA: TGCGCCAGCAGCTTCTCTCTTTGGGGGCTAGACGAGCAGTACTTC. The J gene is TRBJ2-5, the V gene TRBV5-1, with D perhaps matching TRBD1 (6 bases). Gene TRBJ2-7 matches the end of the DNA better, so the J call may be wrong. The V gene's germline CDR1 is SGHRS and CDR2 YFSETQ. The CDR3 runs to 15 residues.

This clonotype was detected many times. This chain connects TRBV10-3 to TRBJ2-7; TRBD2 matches at 9 bases. The V and J ends lost 7 bases and 6 bases, in that order; junction bases with no gene match: 7. Germline V CDR1 and CDR2: ENHRY, SYGVKD. The CDR3 has 13 residues. CDR3 DNA: TGTGCCATCACCCCGGGACTAGCCGGCGAGCAGTACTTC. Its protein product is CAITPGLAGEQYF.

This chain joins TRBV27 and TRBJ2-1; 10 bases agree with TRBD2. J gave up 0 bases and V 5 bases, and 13 bases lay outside the gene matches. The germline V gene has CDR1 MNHEY and CDR2 SMNVEV (reference sequence). This CDR3 spans 19 amino acids. The CDR3 DNA reads TGTGCCAGCAGTCCAAGGACTAGCGGTTTGTACGGCTCCTACAATGAGCAGTTCTTC. This sequence encodes CASSPRTSGLYGSYNEQFF.

This chain uses TRBV29-1 with TRBJ2-5; tentatively, D is TRBD1 or TRBD2 (5 bases each). The CDR3 runs 14 residues. Trimming took 6 bases from V and 11 from J, leaving 25 bases between them. Germline V gives CDR1 SQVTM, CDR2 ANQGSEA. CDR3 nucleotide sequence: TGCAGCGTCCCTTCTCACTCGGGTCTGGGGGAGCAGTACTTC. Its translation: CSVPSHSGLGEQYF.

Details on this clonotype: A much larger clone sits a single nucleotide away, making a read error possible. The chain recombines TRBV6-2 or TRBV6-3 with TRBJ2-5; TRBD1 might be the D (5 bases). Germline V gene sequence: CDR1 MNHEY, CDR2 SVGEGT. V lost 8 bases and J 11 bases, leaving 21 bases between the germline ends. The CDR3 loop spans 13 amino acids. The CDR3 coding sequence is TGTGCCAGCTGTTTAGACAGTATCAATGAGCAGTACTTC. The encoded protein is CASCLDSINEQYF.

Notes on this clonotype: The germline gene is not matched at one end of the junction; a read error may be the cause. The V call is TRBV2, the J call TRBJ1-5; D call uncertain. CDR3 length: 14 amino acids. Germline V CDR1 and CDR2: SNHLY, FYNNEI. The CDR3 sequence: CACSVARINQPQHF. CDR3 DNA sequence: TGTGCCTGCAGTGTTGCACGGATTAATCAGCCCCAGCATTTT.

This clonotype was counted at least ten times. The chain has TRBV20-1 and TRBJ2-1; 7 bases match TRBD2. Germline V CDR1 and CDR2: DFQATT, SNEGSKA (reference sequence). The CDR3 is 17 residues long. With 1 base clipped from V and 3 bases from J, the junction kept 12 bases outside the gene matches. The chain's CDR3 is CSARGEGRGTIYNEQFF. The CDR3 nucleotides read TGCAGTGCTAGAGGGGAAGGGCGGGGGACCATCTACAATGAGCAGTTCTTC.

V gene TRBV20-1 combines with J gene TRBJ2-5; 7 bases map to TRBD1. In germline, CDR1 is DFQATT, CDR2 SNEGSKA (reference sequence). The CDR3 totals 14 residues. J gave up 4 bases and V 6 bases, and 11 bases lay outside the gene matches. As DNA, the CDR3 is TGCAGTGCCAAGACAGGGCCGGGTGTAGAGACCCAGTACTTC. This sequence encodes CSAKTGPGVETQYF.

The gene calls are TRBV18 and TRBJ2-7; 8 bases are a match to TRBD1. CDR3 length equals 16 residues. Germline values: CDR1 KGHSH, CDR2 LQKENI. The trim removed 1 base at V and 1 base at J, leaving 6 bases unmatched. CDR3 bases: TGTGCCAGCTCACCACAGCCGGGACAGGCATCCTACGAGCAGTACTTC. This gives the protein CASSPQPGQASYEQYF.

This clonotype occurred many times. This rearrangement joins TRBV4-2 to TRBJ2-3; D ambiguous. Trimming shortened V by 0 bases and J by 3 bases, and 19 bases separated the two germline ends. Germline loops: CDR1 LGHNA, CDR2 YNFKEQ. This CDR3 has 18 residues. CDR3 amino acids: CASSQDIGSSRKTDTQYF. The CDR3 DNA reads TGTGCCAGCAGCCAAGATATTGGTAGCAGTCGAAAGACAGATACGCAGTATTTT.

Notes on this clonotype: A much larger clone is a single base away; this may be a read error. The chain combines TRBV12-3 or TRBV12-4 with TRBJ2-7; 7 bases agree with TRBD1. V lost 6 bases, J lost 2 bases, and 1 base stayed unmatched. The CDR3 consists of 12 residues. CDR3 DNA sequence: TGTGCCAGCAGAGGACAGGCCTACGAGCAGTACTTC. Its protein product is CASRGQAYEQYF.

This clonotype was counted at least ten times. The CDR3 protein is CSVGRGTGMNIQYF. CDR3 bases: TGCAGCGTCGGAAGAGGGACAGGGATGAACATTCAGTACTTC. This sequence joins TRBV29-1 and TRBJ2-4, with 9 nucleotides matching TRBD1. CDR3 length: 14 residues. Germline lookup yields CDR1 SQVTM and CDR2 ANQGSEA. Trimming took 6 bases from V and 7 from J; bases not matched to a gene: 10.

The rearrangement uses TRBV7-2 and TRBJ1-5; D is possibly TRBD1 (5 bases). CDR3 size: 12 residues. V lost 5 bases, J lost 9 bases, and 11 bases lay in between. Germline CDR1 and CDR2: SGHTA and FQGNSA. The CDR3 here is CASSPGVGPQHF. In DNA form, the CDR3 reads TGTGCCAGCAGCCCGGGGGTGGGGCCCCAGCATTTT.

The chain combines TRBV3-1 with TRBJ2-2; D perhaps matches TRBD1 (5 bases). The V gene lost 1 base and the J gene lost 4 bases, with 7 bases spanning the gap. Germline CDR1 reads LGHDT; CDR2 reads YNNKEL (reference sequence). The CDR3 has 14 amino acids. The CDR3 nucleotides are TGTGCCAGCAGCCAAGCAGGGCTCACCGGGGAGCTGTTTTTT. Amino acid sequence: CASSQAGLTGELFF.

The chain uses TRBV12-3 or TRBV12-4 and TRBJ1-5; D is ambiguous. V dropped 3 bases and J dropped 3 bases, with 9 bases sitting between them. CDR3 length: 14 residues. CDR3 sequence: CASSFPSNNQPQHF. The CDR3 DNA follows: TGTGCCAGCAGTTTCCCGTCGAACAATCAGCCCCAGCATTTT.